This entry concerns a single T cell receptor (beta chain). The target antigen is unknown. The sample is drawn from a study of CD8 T cells in ankylosing spondylitis. General study points: Characteristic of ankylosing spondylitis blood, it appeared, was a TCR beta motif comprising roughly eight highly homologous variants. Some of the motif variants had earlier been found in reactive arthritis patients' fluid and blood.

Trimming left V 6 bases short and J 4 bases short, with 15 bases between. The CDR3 runs 14 residues. Using its own MiXCR run on the 5' RACE reads, TCRdb lists one record per CDR3 protein. Among about 360,000 distinct CDR3 sequences listed, more than 20% were seen once. This chain links TRBV12-3 or TRBV12-4 with TRBJ1-1, with D tentatively TRBD1 (6 bases). The receptor was isolated from a male donor with ankylosing spondylitis or in good health (not recorded which). The material sequenced was blood, either unsorted or a sorted T cell fraction (not recorded which). CDR3 in DNA: TGTGCCAGCAGCCCCCGTAGAGGGGGCACTGAAGCTTTCTTT. It yields the protein CASSPRRGGTEAFF.